The clone carrying this TCR beta chain appeared once. The sample has other DNA sequences that encode this CDR3 too. The junction had 2 bases not matched to a gene; V was cut back by 4 bases and J by 4 bases. Germline V lookup: CDR1 LGHDT, CDR2 YNNKEL (reference sequence). This CDR3 has 14 residues. Authors' analysis steps: From reference gene primer amplification, estimates of nucleated cell counts were derived. Using immunoSEQ multiplex PCR, the repertoire was profiled, and TCRdb retains in-frame clones only, with some absent. From that table come the V and J calls and clone size; the DNA was used to work out D and trimming. The repertoire consists of roughly 160,000 clones, with 80% to 90% occurring once and the leading ten covering around 8.2%. These data belong to a study of blood T cell repertoires in COVID-19. Study summary: The study drew acute and convalescent COVID-19 samples from the United States, Italy and Spain. Sources were T cells, B-cell-depleted T cells, or PBMCs; the material itself was cDNA or gDNA.

Specimen: peripheral blood. The receptor was derived from a man in his 60s with acute or convalescent COVID-19. The rearrangement joins TRBV3-1 (or the pseudogene TRBV3-2) to TRBJ1-1; 11 nucleotides match TRBD1. CDR3 sequence: CASSLGTGGTEAFF. The CDR3 DNA is TGTGCCAGCAGCCTCGGGACAGGGGGCACTGAAGCTTTCTTT.